The sequence of this TCR beta chain was determined in a study of identical twins. General study points: Within twin pairs, the out-of-frame alpha sequences they shared showed excess low generation probability. Fewer insertions were carried by abundant cord blood beta clonotypes, but none was seen in memory repertoires.

In this sample, this clonotype turned up a few times. Its target is unknown. One end of the junction is discordant with germline, which a read error may explain. All of the donors were Caucasians in good health. Template switching added a universal primer site, and cDNA bore unique molecular identifiers. Using its own MiXCR run on the 5' RACE reads, TCRdb lists one record per CDR3 protein. In the table there are under 400,000 distinct CDR3 sequences, approximately 8.7% of which are singletons. Sequencing used naive T cells sorted from blood. This sequence was found in a woman aged 50 to 65 in good health.

For the CDR3, the DNA is TGTGCCAGCAGCCAAGAGAGACTAGAGTATGGCTACCCCTTC. Translating it yields CASSQERLEYGYPF. The chain employs TRBV4-2 and TRBJ1-2; D gene uncertain. The CDR3 has 14 amino acids. CDR1 is LGHNA, CDR2 YNFKEQ, per germline.